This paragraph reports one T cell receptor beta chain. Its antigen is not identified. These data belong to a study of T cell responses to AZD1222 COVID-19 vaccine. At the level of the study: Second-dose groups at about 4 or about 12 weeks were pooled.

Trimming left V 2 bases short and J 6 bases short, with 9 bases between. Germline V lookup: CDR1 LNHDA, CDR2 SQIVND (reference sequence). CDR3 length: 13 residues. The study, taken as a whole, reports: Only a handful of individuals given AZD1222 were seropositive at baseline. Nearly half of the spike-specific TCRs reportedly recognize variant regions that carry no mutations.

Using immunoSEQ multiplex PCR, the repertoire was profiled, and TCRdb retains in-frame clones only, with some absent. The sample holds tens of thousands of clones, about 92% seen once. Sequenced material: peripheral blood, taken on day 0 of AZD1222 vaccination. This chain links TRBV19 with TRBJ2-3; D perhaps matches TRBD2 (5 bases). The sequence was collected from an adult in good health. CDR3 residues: CASSINSGDTQYF. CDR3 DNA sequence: TGTGCCAGTAGTATAAATTCGGGGGATACGCAGTATTTT.